The 31 T cell receptor beta chains listed next were all sequenced from one sample in a study of T cells in localized non-small cell lung cancer (TCRdb year 2020). Library preparation used the immunoSEQ multiplex PCR assay. The table was pulled from immuneACCESS by TCRdb, which kept in-frame rearrangements only. Such tables lose some clones; where checked, under half of the loss comes from unresolved V genes, and the rest has no known cause. For this sample the table gives under 65,000 clones, of which around four fifths were detected only once. The ten largest account for 15% to 20% of the sample. The sample here was peripheral blood, taken before any cancer treatment. The receptor set was obtained from a female donor older than 55 with stage II squamous cell lung carcinoma.

V gene TRBV30 combines with J gene TRBJ2-1; 13 bases align to TRBD2. The CDR3 consists of 18 residues. The germline V gene encodes CDR1 GTSNPN and CDR2 SVGIG (reference sequence). V gave up 3 bases and J gave up 1 base; unmatched junction bases: 9. CDR3 bases: TGTGCCTGGAGGGGGACTAGCGGGGATCCTTTGTCCTACAATGAGCAGTTCTTC. Translated: CAWRGTSGDPLSYNEQFF.

In its sample, this clone was seen a few times. The chain combines TRBV5-4 with TRBJ1-1; D uncertain. Trimming pared 1 base from V and 3 bases from J, leaving 4 bases between. Germline V lookup: CDR1 SGHNT, CDR2 YYREEE (reference sequence). The CDR3 runs 12 residues. The DNA of the CDR3 is TGTGCCAGCAGCTTGAGGGACACTGAAGCTTTCTTT. Its protein is CASSLRDTEAFF.

V and J are TRBV11-2 and TRBJ2-3, with D possibly being TRBD1 (6 bases). CDR1 and CDR2 from the germline V gene are SGHAT and FQNNGV. V lost 4 bases and J 1 base, leaving 9 bases between the germline ends. The length of the CDR3 is 14 residues. Here the CDR3 DNA reads TGTGCCAGCAGCTCCAGGGGTGGCACAGATACGCAGTATTTT. The encoded protein is CASSSRGGTDTQYF.

This chain joins TRBV19 and TRBJ1-1; D call uncertain. V shed 5 bases and J shed 1 base, with 11 bases lying between them. The CDR3 is made up of 14 amino acids. Per the germline V gene, CDR1 is LNHDA and CDR2 is SQIVND (reference sequence). The CDR3 spells CASSPTAPNTEAFF. The CDR3 DNA reads as TGTGCCAGTAGTCCAACGGCTCCGAACACTGAAGCTTTCTTT.

This sequence joins TRBV6-5 and TRBJ2-4, with 11 bases matching TRBD1. With V trimmed by 0 bases and J by 6 bases, 4 bases remained unmatched. The CDR3 contains 16 residues. The V gene's germline CDR1 is MNHEY and CDR2 SVGAGI. Here the CDR3 DNA reads TGTGCCAGCAGTTACTCGGACAGGGGGCTCCGAAACATTCAGTACTTC. It is translated as CASSYSDRGLRNIQYF.

The chain carries TRBV6-5 and TRBJ1-5, with D unresolved. Trimming left V 0 bases short and J 0 bases short, with 6 bases between. This CDR3 comprises 15 residues. Germline CDR1 MNHEY, CDR2 SVGAGI. The CDR3, as DNA: TGTGCCAGCAGTTACTCGCGGGATAGCAATCAGCCCCAGCATTTT. Its protein is CASSYSRDSNQPQHF.

The chain carries TRBV28 and TRBJ2-3; D is undetermined. The CDR3 runs 14 residues. V was trimmed by 3 bases and J by 6 bases, leaving 13 bases between them. Germline V CDR1 and CDR2: MDHEN, SYDVKM. The DNA for the CDR3 is TGTGCCAGCAGTTTGAATTACCCTATGGATACGCAGTATTTT. Protein: CASSLNYPMDTQYF.

The rearrangement links TRBV5-1 to TRBJ1-1; tentative D call: TRBD1 (6 bases). The CDR3 contains 14 residues. V was shortened by 4 bases and J by 8 bases, with 18 bases between the two germline ends. Germline V lookup: CDR1 SGHRS, CDR2 YFSETQ. The CDR3 loop is CASSPRQVDSEAFF. CDR3 in DNA: TGCGCCAGCAGCCCTCGACAGGTCGATTCAGAAGCTTTCTTT. The complete variable domain, with remaining parts taken from reference TRBV5-1 and TRBJ1-1, reads KAGVTQTPRYLIKTRGQQVTLSCSPISGHRSVSWYQQTPGQGLQFLFEYFSETQRNKGNFPGRFSGRQFSNSRSEMNVSTLELGDSALYLCASSPRQVDSEAFFGQGTRLTVV.

The chain is built from TRBV9 and TRBJ1-3; no reliable D call. The V end was cut by 4 bases, the J end by 0 bases, with 11 bases between. This CDR3 spans 15 amino acids. Germline CDR1 reads SGDLS; CDR2 reads YYNGEE. CDR3: CASSPRADSGNTIYF. For the CDR3, the DNA is TGTGCCAGCAGCCCGCGGGCAGACTCTGGAAACACCATATATTTT.

The chain recombines TRBV6-5 with TRBJ1-2, with D uncertain. V was shortened by 0 bases and J by 4 bases, with 12 bases between the two germline ends. Per germline, CDR1 MNHEY and CDR2 SVGAGI. The CDR3 is made up of 15 amino acids. This chain's CDR3 is CASSYSPAPLYGYTF. The DNA for the CDR3 is TGTGCCAGCAGTTACTCGCCAGCTCCGCTCTATGGCTACACCTTC.

This sequence joins TRBV7-3 and TRBJ1-1; 9 bases align to TRBD1. This CDR3 comprises 13 residues. Trimming cost V 3 bases and J 5 bases; bases outside gene matches: 1. Germline-derived CDR1 and CDR2 are SGHTA and FQGTGA. The CDR3 here is CASSFGQGTEAFF. In DNA, the CDR3 is TGTGCCAGCAGCTTCGGACAGGGGACTGAAGCTTTCTTT.

This chain links TRBV18 with TRBJ1-1; D possibly corresponds to TRBD1 (5 bases). The CDR3 has 17 residues. Germline V gives CDR1 KGHSH, CDR2 LQKENI. Trimming shortened V by 0 bases and J by 3 bases, and 17 bases separated the two germline ends. The CDR3, as DNA: TGTGCCAGCTCACCACCAATTCTACAGGAACCGCACACTGAAGCTTTCTTT. It is translated as CASSPPILQEPHTEAFF.

This chain links TRBV7-2 with TRBJ2-3, with TRBD1 matching 7 bases. The V and J ends lost 1 base and 1 base, in that order; junction bases with no gene match: 5. This CDR3 spans 16 amino acids. Germline values: CDR1 SGHTA, CDR2 FQGNSA. In nucleotides, the CDR3 is TGTGCCAGCAGCTTAGGACAGGGTTGGCGCACAGATACGCAGTATTTT. This codes for CASSLGQGWRTDTQYF.

This chain joins TRBV14 and TRBJ2-1; D gene uncertain. CDR1 and CDR2 (germline): SGHDN, FVKESK. Between the trimmed V and J ends, which lost 1 base and 7 bases, there was a span of 2 bases. The CDR3 loop spans 11 amino acids. In nucleotides, the CDR3 is TGTGCCAGCAGCCAAGGGAATGAGCAGTTCTTC. It translates to CASSQGNEQFF.

This clone was seen a single time. The chain has TRBV19 and TRBJ2-7, with TRBD1 identical over 11 bases. This CDR3 has 15 amino acids. Germline trimming cut 6 bases from V and 3 bases from J; bases unmatched to any gene: 7. Germline V gene sequence: CDR1 LNHDA, CDR2 SQIVND (reference sequence). The CDR3 loop is CASSSPGTGGYEQYF. The DNA of the CDR3 is TGTGCCAGTAGCTCCCCCGGGACAGGGGGCTACGAGCAGTACTTC.

This clone appeared once. The genes are TRBV4-3 and TRBJ1-4; the match to TRBD1 covers 7 bases. CDR3 length: 14 residues. After removal of 4 bases from V and 5 bases from J, the junction contained 4 bases not matched to a gene. From germline, CDR1 is LGHNA and CDR2 YSLEER. This CDR3 is CASSPMTGNEKLFF. The CDR3 DNA reads as TGCGCCAGCAGCCCTATGACAGGGAATGAAAAACTGTTTTTT.

The rearrangement joins TRBV7-9 to TRBJ1-3; D remains ambiguous. Trimming left V 1 base short and J 0 bases short, with 7 bases between. The germline V gene encodes CDR1 SEHNR and CDR2 FQNEAQ (reference sequence). There are 15 residues in the CDR3. This CDR3 reads CASSLVAPSGNTIYF. The DNA of the CDR3 is TGTGCCAGCAGCTTAGTTGCCCCCTCTGGAAACACCATATATTTT.

The chain employs TRBV5-1 and TRBJ2-1; D might be TRBD2 (5 bases). The CDR3 has 12 amino acids. Trimming took off 3 bases at V and 9 bases at J, with 10 bases between the two ends. Germline V lookup: CDR1 SGHRS, CDR2 YFSETQ. CDR3 bases: TGCGCCAGCAGCTCAGGCGGGCCTGAGCAGTTCTTC. Translated, it gives CASSSGGPEQFF. Looking up the rest from reference TRBV5-1 and TRBJ2-1 gives the full variable domain: KAGVTQTPRYLIKTRGQQVTLSCSPISGHRSVSWYQQTPGQGLQFLFEYFSETQRNKGNFPGRFSGRQFSNSRSEMNVSTLELGDSALYLCASSSGGPEQFFGPGTRLTVL.

This clone showed up just a few times. J is TRBJ1-4 and V is TRBV19; D not resolved. The V end was cut by 5 bases, the J end by 14 bases, with 15 bases between. This CDR3 contains 12 residues. Germline assignment: CDR1 LNHDA and CDR2 SQIVND (reference sequence). Here the CDR3 reads CASSPLSGGLFF. The CDR3 DNA sequence: TGTGCCAGTAGTCCCTTGTCCGGAGGCCTGTTTTTT.

The chain is built from TRBV7-9 and TRBJ1-2; 7 positions agree with TRBD1. The germline V gene encodes CDR1 SEHNR and CDR2 FQNEAQ (reference sequence). This CDR3 contains 13 residues. Unmatched junction bases numbered 7, after V lost 5 bases and J lost 7 bases. CDR3 in amino acids: CASSPDRVVGYTF. In nucleotides, the CDR3 is TGTGCCAGCAGCCCAGACAGGGTTGTTGGCTACACCTTC.

The V call is TRBV10-1, the J call TRBJ1-1; D possibly corresponds to TRBD1 (6 bases). V lost 6 bases and J 4 bases, leaving 15 bases between the germline ends. Germline V CDR1 and CDR2: WNHNN, SYGVQD (reference sequence). The CDR3 sequence is 14 residues long. CDR3 sequence: CASSPQGRGTEAFF. For the CDR3, the DNA is TGCGCCAGCAGCCCACAGGGAAGAGGCACTGAAGCTTTCTTT.

The rearrangement uses TRBV5-4 and TRBJ2-5; the D gene is possibly TRBD1 (6 bases). V was pared by 2 bases and J by 2 bases, with 7 bases between. The V gene's germline CDR1 is SGHNT and CDR2 YYREEE (reference sequence). There are 13 residues in the CDR3. As DNA, the CDR3 is TGTGCCAGCAGCTTCGACAGGCAAGAGACCCAGTACTTC. It encodes CASSFDRQETQYF.

The rearrangement uses TRBV20-1 and TRBJ2-7; TRBD1 agrees at 8 bases. V lost 4 bases, J lost 7 bases, and 3 bases stayed unmatched. Looked up from germline, CDR1 is DFQATT and CDR2 is SNEGSKA (reference sequence). The CDR3 has 11 amino acids. CDR3 DNA: TGCAGTGCTACAGGGGGCCGGGAGCAGTACTTC. The encoded protein is CSATGGREQYF.

The chain uses TRBV15 and TRBJ2-3; D is uncertain. The germline V and J ends were trimmed by 5 bases and 4 bases, with 10 bases remaining between them. The CDR3 has 13 amino acids. Germline lookup yields CDR1 LNHNV and CDR2 YYDKDF (reference sequence). The CDR3 sequence is CATSPPASDTQYF. The CDR3, as DNA: TGTGCCACCAGCCCGCCAGCATCAGATACGCAGTATTTT. Combining the CDR3 with reference TRBV15 and TRBJ2-3 gives the whole variable domain DAMVIQNPRYQVTQFGKPVTLSCSQTLNHNVMYWYQQKSSQAPKLLFHYYDKDFNNEADTPDNFQSRRPNTSFCFLDIRSPGLGDTAMYLCATSPPASDTQYFGPGTRLTVL.

This chain uses TRBV9 with TRBJ1-2; D is uncertain. Germline CDR1 is SGDLS and CDR2 is YYNGEE. Trimming shortened V by 3 bases and J by 1 base, and 13 bases separated the two germline ends. This CDR3 has 15 amino acids. The DNA for the CDR3 is TGTGCCAGCAGCGCCGGAGGAGGGATTAACTATGGCTACACCTTC. It is translated as CASSAGGGINYGYTF.

The CDR3 coding sequence is TGTGCCAGTAGTAGAGGGGGTTATGGAAACACCATATATTTT. Amino acids: CASSRGGYGNTIYF. This chain connects TRBV19 to TRBJ1-3, with a tentative D call TRBD1 (6 bases). This CDR3 is built from 14 residues. The V end was cut by 4 bases, the J end by 3 bases, with 10 bases between. Germline V gives CDR1 LNHDA, CDR2 SQIVND (reference sequence).

The V gene is TRBV6-6, the J gene TRBJ1-4, with no clear D. The V gene's germline CDR1 is MNHNY and CDR2 SVGAGI (reference sequence). The CDR3 loop spans 16 amino acids. The V end lost 0 bases, the J end lost 0 bases, and 8 bases lay between the germline ends. CDR3 bases: TGTGCCAGCAGTTACTCGGGTCCTCCAACTAATGAAAAACTGTTTTTT. It translates to CASSYSGPPTNEKLFF.

In this sample, this clone turned up once. The J gene is TRBJ2-1, the V gene TRBV18; D call uncertain. V was shortened by 0 bases and J by 4 bases, with 7 bases between the two germline ends. CDR1 and CDR2 (germline): KGHSH, LQKENI. CDR3 length equals 14 residues. The CDR3 protein is CASSPPRVYNEQFF. The CDR3 DNA follows: TGTGCCAGCTCACCACCGCGAGTGTACAATGAGCAGTTCTTC.

The genes are TRBV2 and TRBJ1-6; D is uncertain. V was trimmed by 3 bases and J by 10 bases, leaving 10 bases between them. CDR1 SNHLY and CDR2 FYNNEI come from the germline V gene. The CDR3 has 13 residues. The DNA for the CDR3 is TGTGCCAGCAGTGACGGCCGAAGCTCACCCCTCCACTTT. This codes for CASSDGRSSPLHF. Supplemented by reference TRBV2 and TRBJ1-6, the full variable domain reads EPEVTQTPSHQVTQMGQEVILRCVPISNHLYFYWYRQILGQKVEFLVSFYNNEISEKSEIFDDQFSVERPDGSNFTLKIRSTKLEDSAMYFCASSDGRSSPLHFGNGTRLTVT.

The V gene is TRBV7-2, the J gene TRBJ2-1; D gene uncertain. The CDR3 is 11 amino acids. With 3 bases removed from V and 9 bases from J, the gap between germline ends came to 6 bases. CDR1 is SGHTA, CDR2 FQGNSA, per germline. CDR3 in amino acids: CASSLKTEQFF. The CDR3 bases are TGTGCCAGCAGCTTGAAGACTGAGCAGTTCTTC.

The CDR3 DNA sequence: TGTGCCAGCAGTGTCCGAACAGGATGGGGCAATCAGCCCCAGCATTTT. Protein: CASSVRTGWGNQPQHF. This chain connects TRBV6-1 to TRBJ1-5; D is perhaps TRBD1 (5 bases). Trimming left V 4 bases short and J 2 bases short, with 15 bases between. This CDR3 region has 16 residues. Germline V gene data show CDR1 as MNHNS and CDR2 as SASEGT.